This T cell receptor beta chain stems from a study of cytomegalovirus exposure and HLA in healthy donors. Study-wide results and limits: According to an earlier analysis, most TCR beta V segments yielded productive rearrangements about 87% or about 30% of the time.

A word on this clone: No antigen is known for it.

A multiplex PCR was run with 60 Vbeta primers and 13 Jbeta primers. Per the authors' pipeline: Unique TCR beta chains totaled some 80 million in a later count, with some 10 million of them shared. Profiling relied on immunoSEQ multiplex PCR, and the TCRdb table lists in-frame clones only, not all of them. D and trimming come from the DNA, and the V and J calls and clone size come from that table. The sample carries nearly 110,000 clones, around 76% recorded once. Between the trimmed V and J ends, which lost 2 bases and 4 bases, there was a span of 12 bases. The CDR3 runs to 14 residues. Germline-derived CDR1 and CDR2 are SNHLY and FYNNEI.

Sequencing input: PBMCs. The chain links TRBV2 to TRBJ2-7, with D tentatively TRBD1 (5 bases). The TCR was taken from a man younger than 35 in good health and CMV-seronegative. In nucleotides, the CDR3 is TGTGCCAGCAGTGAAACAGGACCCATTTACGAGCAGTACTTC. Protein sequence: CASSETGPIYEQYF.